Listed here are 19 T cell receptor beta chains from one sample, sequenced in a study of blood T cell repertoires in COVID-19. Method: immunoSEQ multiplex PCR; TCRdb's copy keeps in-frame clones and lacks some. The table includes around 230,000 clones, more than 75% detected once. Sequencing was carried out using peripheral blood. These receptors all come from a man over 45 with COVID-19, enrolled during active disease.

V is TRBV11-2 and J is TRBJ2-1, with 11 bases fitting TRBD2. Germline V gives CDR1 SGHAT, CDR2 FQNNGV. This CDR3 is 16 amino acids long. V lost 6 bases to trimming and J lost 8 bases; unmatched junction nucleotides: 12. The CDR3 DNA sequence: TGTGCCAGCAGATCTATAGCGGGAGGGCCTGGCCATGAGCAGTTCTTC. This gives the protein CASRSIAGGPGHEQFF.

The chain carries TRBV11-2 and TRBJ2-3; TRBD2 matches 11 bases. Germline-derived CDR1 and CDR2 are SGHAT and FQNNGV. CDR3 length equals 15 residues. After removal of 5 bases from V and 4 bases from J, the junction contained 5 bases not matched to a gene. CDR3 sequence (DNA): TGTGCCAGCAGCCGGGTAGCGGGAGGGTCAGATACGCAGTATTTT. This translates into CASSRVAGGSDTQYF.

This rearrangement joins TRBV5-1 to TRBJ2-1; 12 positions agree with TRBD2. The germline V gene has CDR1 SGHRS and CDR2 YFSETQ. The CDR3 is 16 residues long. V shed 2 bases, J shed 2 bases, and the junction held 2 bases outside the gene matches. The chain's CDR3 is CASSLRTSGAYNEQFF. The CDR3 bases are TGCGCCAGCAGCTTACGGACTAGCGGGGCCTACAATGAGCAGTTCTTC.

In its sample, this clone was seen a few times. The CDR3 DNA reads TGTGCCAGCAGTTACTCGCGGACAGAAGGAAACACCATATATTTT. It yields the protein CASSYSRTEGNTIYF. The rearrangement links TRBV6-5 to TRBJ1-3; tentative D call: TRBD1 (6 bases). The V gene lost 0 bases and the J gene lost 4 bases, with 10 bases spanning the gap. The CDR3 spans 15 residues. Looked up from germline, CDR1 is MNHEY and CDR2 is SVGAGI.

This rearrangement joins TRBV24-1 to TRBJ2-2, with TRBD1 identical over 8 bases. CDR3 size: 16 residues. Unmatched junction bases numbered 7, after V lost 4 bases and J lost 4 bases. Germline CDR1 KGHDR, CDR2 SFDVKD. CDR3 nucleotide sequence: TGTGCCACCAGTGACCCACGGACAGGGATCACCGGGGAGCTGTTTTTT. Its translation is CATSDPRTGITGELFF.

The chain has TRBV6-2 or TRBV6-3 and TRBJ1-5; TRBD1 matches 8 bases. Per the germline V gene, CDR1 is MNHEY and CDR2 is SVGEGT. Trimming cost V 2 bases and J 3 bases; bases outside gene matches: 12. The CDR3 contains 18 residues. CDR3 in amino acids: CASSYALGQGNSNQPQHF. Here the CDR3 DNA reads TGTGCCAGCAGTTACGCCCTAGGACAGGGCAATTCCAATCAGCCCCAGCATTTT.

The chain combines TRBV6-5 with TRBJ1-5; D remains ambiguous. Germline-derived CDR1 and CDR2 are MNHEY and SVGAGI. V lost 4 bases and J 0 bases, leaving 13 bases between the germline ends. This CDR3 is 16 amino acids long. For the CDR3, the DNA is TGTGCCAGCAGTTCCTACCCGGAGTCTAGCAATCAGCCCCAGCATTTT. This translates into CASSSYPESSNQPQHF.

The chain couples TRBV27 to TRBJ2-5; D not resolved. This CDR3 contains 14 residues. Germline lookup yields CDR1 MNHEY and CDR2 SMNVEV (reference sequence). V lost 0 bases and J lost 7, with 12 bases in between. CDR3 bases: TGTGCCAGCAGTTTATCGAACGCGAGAGGGACCCAGTACTTC. Protein: CASSLSNARGTQYF.

Ten or more counts support this clone. In nucleotides, the CDR3 is TGTGCCAGCAGCCAAGAGCTAGCGGCCGGAGAGACCCAGTACTTC. It yields the protein CASSQELAAGETQYF. This chain links TRBV3-1 (or the pseudogene TRBV3-2) with TRBJ2-5; 7 bases map to TRBD2. Trimming at V came to 0 bases and at J to 4 bases, leaving 5 bases not matched to a gene. CDR3 length: 15 residues. Germline loops: CDR1 LGHDT, CDR2 YNNKEL (reference sequence).

This CDR3 reads CASSLIIGTPSNEQFF. The CDR3 nucleotides read TGTGCCAGCTCATTAATAATAGGGACACCATCCAATGAGCAGTTCTTC. The chain has TRBV18 and TRBJ2-1; D is perhaps TRBD1 (6 bases). Germline lookup yields CDR1 KGHSH and CDR2 LQKENI. This CDR3 has 16 residues. V lost 5 bases to trimming and J lost 6 bases, with 20 bases between them.

V and J are TRBV18 and TRBJ2-3, with D maybe TRBD2 (6 bases). V gave up 5 bases and J gave up 2 bases, with 11 bases separating them. Germline loops: CDR1 KGHSH, CDR2 LQKENI. This CDR3 has 14 residues. In DNA, the CDR3 is TGTGCCAGCTCAGCTAGCGCCGACACAGATACGCAGTATTTT. Its protein product is CASSASADTDTQYF.

The J gene is TRBJ1-1, the V gene TRBV29-1; 7 positions agree with TRBD1. Germline lookup yields CDR1 SQVTM and CDR2 ANQGSEA. The CDR3 totals 13 residues. V was pared by 6 bases and J by 0 bases, with 4 bases of the junction left unmatched. CDR3 protein: CSVVDRLNTEAFF. The DNA of the CDR3 is TGCAGCGTGGTGGACAGGCTGAACACTGAAGCTTTCTTT.

The rearrangement joins TRBV24-1 to TRBJ2-7, with D possibly TRBD2 on 5 matching bases. The length of the CDR3 is 15 residues. V was shortened by 3 bases and J by 7 bases, with 18 bases between the two germline ends. The germline V gene encodes CDR1 KGHDR and CDR2 SFDVKD. CDR3 residues: CATSDPGVLFQEQYF. CDR3 in DNA: TGTGCCACCAGTGATCCCGGGGTGTTGTTCCAGGAGCAGTACTTC.

In its sample, this clone was seen a few times. V and J are TRBV20-1 and TRBJ1-1; tentative D call: TRBD1 (5 bases). Germline CDR1 is DFQATT and CDR2 is SNEGSKA (reference sequence). V lost 5 bases, J lost 3 bases, and 7 bases lay in between. The CDR3 totals 11 residues. CDR3 sequence reads: CSARRDTEAFF. The CDR3 DNA follows: TGCAGTGCTCGCAGGGACACTGAAGCTTTCTTT.

This chain connects TRBV15 to TRBJ2-7, with 7 bases lining up with TRBD1. This CDR3 is built from 16 residues. Looked up from germline, CDR1 is LNHNV and CDR2 is YYDKDF (reference sequence). V lost 1 base, J lost 3 bases, and 9 bases stayed unmatched. In nucleotides, the CDR3 is TGTGCCACCAGCAGAGTTTCGACAGGGATGTTCTACGAGCAGTACTTC. Its translation: CATSRVSTGMFYEQYF.

The CDR3 loop is CAWSWAGEKLFF. The DNA of the CDR3 is TGTGCCTGGAGTTGGGCGGGAGAAAAACTGTTTTTT. The gene calls are TRBV30 and TRBJ1-4; D is undetermined. V lost 2 bases to trimming and J lost 8 bases, with 9 bases between them. Germline CDR1 reads GTSNPN; CDR2 reads SVGIG (reference sequence). The CDR3 runs to 12 residues.

The V and J genes are TRBV10-3 and TRBJ2-2; a weak D match, TRBD1 (5 bases). CDR1 is ENHRY and CDR2 is SYGVKD in the germline V gene. V lost 6 bases to trimming and J lost 1 base, with 9 bases between them. The CDR3 loop spans 14 amino acids. The CDR3 is CAIRKGQNTGELFF. CDR3 nucleotides: TGTGCCATCAGGAAGGGGCAGAACACCGGGGAGCTGTTTTTT.

This sequence joins TRBV5-1 and TRBJ2-1, with 11 bases matching TRBD2. The CDR3 loop spans 16 amino acids. V was pared by 0 bases and J by 7 bases, with 6 bases of the junction left unmatched. Germline V gives CDR1 SGHRS, CDR2 YFSETQ. The DNA of the CDR3 is TGCGCCAGCAGCTTGGGTAGCGGGGGGGCCGGGAATGAGCAGTTCTTC. Protein: CASSLGSGGAGNEQFF.

This rearrangement joins TRBV5-4 to TRBJ2-5, with a possible D match to TRBD2 (5 bases). The ends were cut back, 1 base at V and 5 bases at J, with 15 bases in the middle. The germline V gene encodes CDR1 SGHNT and CDR2 YYREEE (reference sequence). There are 15 residues in the CDR3. CDR3 bases: TGTGCCAGCAGCTTGATTGAGGGAAAGGTGGAGACCCAGTACTTC. Residues: CASSLIEGKVETQYF.